The 30 T cell receptor beta chains reported below all come from one sample, sequenced in a study of CD8 T cells in ankylosing spondylitis. In TCRdb, the 5' RACE reads were re-called with MiXCR into one record per CDR3 protein. The sample has some 140,000 distinct CDR3 sequences; roughly 8% are singletons. Material for sequencing was synovial fluid, either unsorted or a sorted T cell fraction (not recorded which). The receptors originated from a male donor with ankylosing spondylitis.

The rearrangement links TRBV15 to TRBJ1-1; D uncertain. Germline CDR1 reads LNHNV; CDR2 reads YYDKDF (reference sequence). V was trimmed by 8 bases and J by 3 bases, leaving 13 bases between them. The CDR3 is made up of 13 amino acids. The CDR3 nucleotides read TGTGCCACCGCCTACCGTTTCGACACTGAAGCTTTCTTT. It translates to CATAYRFDTEAFF.

Ten or more counts support this clonotype. The J gene is TRBJ1-2, the V gene TRBV28; possible D gene TRBD1, 5 bases. Looked up from germline, CDR1 is MDHEN and CDR2 is SYDVKM. The ends were cut back, 6 bases at V and 0 bases at J, with 17 bases in the middle. This CDR3 has 16 residues. This CDR3 reads CASRPPGTPANYGYTF. For the CDR3, the DNA is TGTGCCAGCAGGCCCCCCGGGACCCCAGCTAACTATGGCTACACCTTC.

The V gene is TRBV12-3 or TRBV12-4, the J gene TRBJ1-2; D unclear. The ends were cut back, 6 bases at V and 5 bases at J, with 16 bases in the middle. The CDR3 covers 14 residues. The CDR3 reads CASRPVSVDYGYTF. CDR3 nucleotide sequence: TGTGCCAGCAGGCCAGTGTCAGTCGATTATGGCTACACCTTC.

This clonotype was seen many times. The genes are TRBV2 and TRBJ2-3; D gene ambiguous. This CDR3 has 12 residues. Germline V gene sequence: CDR1 SNHLY, CDR2 FYNNEI. V was pared by 0 bases and J by 10 bases, with 8 bases between. CDR3 amino acids: CASSEAGRSQYF. CDR3 DNA: TGTGCCAGCAGTGAAGCGGGCAGGTCGCAGTATTTT. The variable domain in full, with the rest retrieved from reference TRBV2 and TRBJ2-3, is EPEVTQTPSHQVTQMGQEVILRCVPISNHLYFYWYRQILGQKVEFLVSFYNNEISEKSEIFDDQFSVERPDGSNFTLKIRSTKLEDSAMYFCASSEAGRSQYFGPGTRLTVL.

There are many counts of this clonotype. The chain joins TRBV29-1 to TRBJ1-1, with TRBD1 as a possible D gene (6 bases). The CDR3 is 14 amino acids. Trimming stripped 6 bases from V and 4 bases from J, with 18 bases between. In germline, CDR1 is SQVTM, CDR2 ANQGSEA. The CDR3 region has the DNA TGCAGCGTGGCCCGCGACCGGGACATCACTGAAGCTTTCTTT. As protein: CSVARDRDITEAFF.

In its sample, this clonotype was seen many times. J is TRBJ2-2 and V is TRBV20-1; tentative D call: TRBD2 (5 bases). Germline values: CDR1 DFQATT, CDR2 SNEGSKA (reference sequence). There are 13 residues in the CDR3. Trimming took off 0 bases at V and 6 bases at J, with 8 bases between the two ends. CDR3 coding DNA: TGCAGTGCTAGAGATGAGGGTTCCGGGGAGCTGTTTTTT. Amino acid sequence: CSARDEGSGELFF.

This clonotype was recorded a few times. The rearrangement uses TRBV7-8 and TRBJ2-3; tentative D call: TRBD2 (6 bases). CDR1 SGHVS and CDR2 FQNEAQ come from the germline V gene. The CDR3 runs 16 residues. Deletions cut 1 base from V and 2 bases from J, with 13 bases between. CDR3 amino acids: CASSLGGAGSTDTQYF. DNA of the CDR3: TGTGCCAGCAGCTTAGGAGGAGCGGGTTCCACAGATACGCAGTATTTT.

This clonotype was detected ten times or more. This sequence joins TRBV20-1 and TRBJ1-2; no definite D call. Trimming stripped 6 bases from V and 7 bases from J, with 12 bases between. The germline CDR1 and CDR2 sequences are DFQATT and SNEGSKA (reference sequence). This CDR3 is built from 11 residues. CDR3 region: CSAPGRAGYTF. Here the CDR3 DNA reads TGCAGTGCGCCCGGCCGGGCTGGCTACACCTTC.

A word on this clonotype: With a much larger clone just one base away, this may be a read error. The chain couples TRBV4-3 to TRBJ2-3; possibly TRBD2 for D (5 bases). Germline V gene data show CDR1 as LGHNA and CDR2 as YSLEER. Trimming left V 4 bases short and J 1 base short, with 9 bases between. This CDR3 comprises 14 residues. The CDR3 spells CASSPGLGTDTQYF. In DNA form, the CDR3 reads TGCGCCAGCAGCCCAGGACTGGGCACAGATACGCAGTATTTT.

This clonotype has at least ten counts. The chain combines TRBV20-1 with TRBJ1-1, with D possibly TRBD1 on 5 matching bases. V was pared by 8 bases and J by 3 bases, with 25 bases between. The CDR3 spans 16 residues. The germline V gene encodes CDR1 DFQATT and CDR2 SNEGSKA (reference sequence). The CDR3 nucleotides are TGCAGTACACTTAGTCCTCTCAGGGTATCGGACACTGAAGCTTTCTTT. Protein sequence: CSTLSPLRVSDTEAFF.

J is TRBJ2-2 and V is TRBV11-2; D remains ambiguous. Germline V gives CDR1 SGHAT, CDR2 FQNNGV. Trimming removed 5 bases from V and 9 bases from J, with 13 bases in between. There are 13 residues in the CDR3. The chain's CDR3 is CASSKDRARELFF. In nucleotides, the CDR3 is TGTGCCAGCAGCAAGGACCGTGCCCGGGAGCTGTTTTTT.

The V call is TRBV25-1, the J call TRBJ1-2; maybe TRBD1 (5 bases). Germline assignment: CDR1 MGHDK and CDR2 SYGVNS. V shed 3 bases and J shed 3 bases, with 14 bases lying between them. This CDR3 is built from 15 residues. The CDR3 loop is CASSDVGDSHYGYTF. The CDR3 DNA follows: TGTGCCAGCAGTGATGTCGGAGACAGCCACTATGGCTACACCTTC.

In its sample, this clonotype was seen many times. The chain is built from TRBV9 and TRBJ1-2; no reliable D call. CDR1 and CDR2 from the germline V gene are SGDLS and YYNGEE. The CDR3 covers 15 residues. The V gene lost 1 base and the J gene lost 4 bases, with 14 bases spanning the gap. In nucleotides, the CDR3 is TGTGCCAGCAGCGTAAGCCTCAAAGCTGGCTATGGCTACACCTTC. The encoded protein is CASSVSLKAGYGYTF.

In this sample, this clonotype turned up many times. Relative to the germline gene, one junction end is altered; a read error may explain this. The chain links TRBV29-1 to TRBJ2-3, with D perhaps TRBD1 or TRBD2 (6 bases each). The CDR3 covers 13 residues. The germline V gene has CDR1 SQVTM and CDR2 ANQGSEA. CDR3 protein: CSAEGGQTDTQYF. CDR3 nucleotides: TGCAGCGCTGAAGGGGGGCAGACAGATACGCAGTATTTT.

Ten or more counts support this clonotype. The rearrangement links TRBV11-3 to TRBJ2-1, with 9 bases aligning to TRBD1. The CDR3 has 15 amino acids. V lost 5 bases to trimming and J lost 5 bases; unmatched junction nucleotides: 7. Germline assignment: CDR1 SGHNT and CDR2 YENEEA. CDR3 sequence (DNA): TGTGCCAGCAGCACGGGACAGGGAAGCAACAATGAGCAGTTCTTC. Its protein is CASSTGQGSNNEQFF.

The chain carries TRBV27 and TRBJ2-5, with no clear D. CDR3 length: 14 amino acids. Trimming shortened V by 6 bases and J by 5 bases, and 16 bases separated the two germline ends. Per the germline V gene, CDR1 is MNHEY and CDR2 is SMNVEV (reference sequence). This chain's CDR3 is CASSKIGVGETQYF. CDR3 sequence (DNA): TGTGCCAGCAGCAAGATTGGGGTCGGGGAGACCCAGTACTTC.

This clonotype has just a few counts. The chain links TRBV4-1 to TRBJ1-5, with D maybe TRBD1 (6 bases). The CDR3 contains 16 residues. CDR1 is MGHRA and CDR2 is YSYEKL in the germline V gene. The V and J ends lost 4 bases and 3 bases respectively, with 16 bases between them. CDR3 region: CASSRGFNRDNQPQHF. CDR3 DNA sequence: TGCGCCAGCAGCCGCGGCTTTAACAGGGACAATCAGCCCCAGCATTTT.

This clonotype appeared many times. The chain employs TRBV5-1 and TRBJ2-5, with unresolved D. V was shortened by 0 bases and J by 2 bases, with 8 bases between the two germline ends. The germline CDR1 and CDR2 sequences are SGHRS and YFSETQ. The CDR3 is 14 amino acids. The CDR3 DNA follows: TGCGCCAGCAGCTTGGGACGGGTTCAAGAGACCCAGTACTTC. Translating it yields CASSLGRVQETQYF.

In its sample, this clonotype is medium-sized. The chain couples TRBV5-1 to TRBJ2-5; 8 positions match TRBD2. CDR1 SGHRS and CDR2 YFSETQ come from the germline V gene. Trimming at V came to 2 bases and at J to 3 bases, leaving 6 bases not matched to a gene. This CDR3 region has 15 residues. The DNA of the CDR3 is TGCGCCAGCAGCTTAAATCGAGCGGGGGAAGAGACCCAGTACTTC. Translating gives CASSLNRAGEETQYF.

This sequence joins TRBV3-1 and TRBJ2-3; possibly TRBD1 for D (5 bases). V shed 11 bases and J shed 1 base, with 19 bases lying between them. Per germline, CDR1 LGHDT and CDR2 YNNKEL (reference sequence). The length of the CDR3 is 15 residues. The CDR3: CASSQQVQCTDTQYF. In DNA form, the CDR3 reads TGTGCCTCCTCCCAACAGGTACAGTGCACAGATACGCAGTATTTT.

This chain joins TRBV6-5 and TRBJ2-2; 7 nucleotides line up with TRBD1. This CDR3 contains 16 residues. Germline loops: CDR1 MNHEY, CDR2 SVGAGI. With V trimmed by 2 bases and J by 4 bases, 7 bases remained unmatched. CDR3 DNA sequence: TGTGCCAGCAGTTACCAATCGGGACAGCTCACCGGGGAGCTGTTTTTT. Encoded protein: CASSYQSGQLTGELFF.

This clonotype has just a few counts. The chain has TRBV20-1 and TRBJ1-6, with unresolved D. CDR1 is DFQATT and CDR2 is SNEGSKA in the germline V gene (reference sequence). The V end lost 0 bases, the J end lost 9 bases, and 12 bases lay between the germline ends. The CDR3 consists of 14 residues. The CDR3, as DNA: TGCAGTGCTAGAGAAGTCGGGGTCGGTTCACCCCTCCACTTT. This sequence encodes CSAREVGVGSPLHF.

This clonotype was detected a few times. This chain joins TRBV5-1 and TRBJ2-3, with TRBD2 matching 14 bases. J lost 9 bases, V lost 4 bases, and 7 bases had no gene match. The CDR3 runs 15 residues. Germline CDR1 SGHRS, CDR2 YFSETQ. In nucleotides, the CDR3 is TGCGCCAGCAGCAAGGGACTAGCGGGAGAGGGGACGCAGTATTTT. It yields the protein CASSKGLAGEGTQYF.

This clonotype showed up many times. The chain uses TRBV12-3 or TRBV12-4 and TRBJ2-7, with D possibly being TRBD2 (6 bases). The CDR3 is 15 amino acids. The germline V and J ends were trimmed by 0 bases and 3 bases, with 12 bases remaining between them. The CDR3: CASSLALRGLYEQYF. DNA for the CDR3: TGTGCCAGCAGTTTAGCGCTTAGGGGACTCTACGAGCAGTACTTC.

This clonotype was seen a handful of times. The chain is built from TRBV7-2 and TRBJ2-1; D tentatively reads TRBD1 or TRBD2 (5 bases each). Germline-derived CDR1 and CDR2 are SGHTA and FQGNSA. This CDR3 is built from 12 residues. V shed 5 bases and J shed 10 bases, with 12 bases lying between them. The CDR3 region has the DNA TGTGCCAGCAGCGAGAGGGGAAGGGAGCAGTTCTTC. Its protein is CASSERGREQFF.

This clonotype was seen repeatedly, ten times or more. The chain couples TRBV12-3 or TRBV12-4 to TRBJ2-2; D is unresolved. This CDR3 region has 14 residues. V dropped 6 bases and J dropped 0 bases, with 8 bases sitting between them. Here the CDR3 reads CASSYDTNTGELFF. DNA for the CDR3: TGTGCCAGCAGCTACGACACGAACACCGGGGAGCTGTTTTTT.

The CDR3: CASSLALAGTETQYF. The DNA of the CDR3 is TGCGCCAGCAGCTTGGCCCTAGCGGGCACGGAGACCCAGTACTTC. The V and J genes are TRBV5-1 and TRBJ2-5; 8 bases are shared with TRBD2. Germline V gene sequence: CDR1 SGHRS, CDR2 YFSETQ. This CDR3 has 15 residues. V was pared by 0 bases and J by 5 bases, with 6 bases of the junction left unmatched.

This clonotype occurred a few times. This rearrangement joins TRBV30 to TRBJ1-1, with no clear D. The CDR3 is made up of 13 amino acids. Trimming removed 0 bases from V and 1 base from J, with 6 bases in between. Germline V lookup: CDR1 GTSNPN, CDR2 SVGIG (reference sequence). The CDR3: CAWSVRGNTEAFF. For the CDR3, the DNA is TGTGCCTGGAGTGTACGGGGGAACACTGAAGCTTTCTTT.

This clonotype appeared a few times. V and J are TRBV21-1 and TRBJ1-2. TRBV21-1 corresponds to a pseudogene. The CDR3 sequence is 15 residues long. The chain's CDR3 is CASTSRTVSNYGYTF. CDR3 in DNA: TGTGCCAGCACGTCTCGAACAGTATCTAACTATGGCTACACCTTC.

The chain joins TRBV7-2 to TRBJ2-2; TRBD1 agrees at 8 bases. Germline CDR1 is SGHTA and CDR2 is FQGNSA. The CDR3 runs to 15 residues. V trimming: 5 bases; J trimming: 6 bases; junction bases outside the gene matches: 8. The CDR3: CASSPGQGRAGELFF. CDR3 nucleotide sequence: TGTGCCAGCAGCCCTGGACAGGGTAGGGCCGGGGAGCTGTTTTTT. Variable domain in full (rest from reference TRBV7-2 and TRBJ2-2): GAGVSQSPSNKVTEKGKDVELRCDPISGHTALYWYRQSLGQGLEFLIYFQGNSAPDKSGLPSDRFSAERTGGSVSTLTIQRTQQEDSAVYLCASSPGQGRAGELFFGEGSRLTVL.